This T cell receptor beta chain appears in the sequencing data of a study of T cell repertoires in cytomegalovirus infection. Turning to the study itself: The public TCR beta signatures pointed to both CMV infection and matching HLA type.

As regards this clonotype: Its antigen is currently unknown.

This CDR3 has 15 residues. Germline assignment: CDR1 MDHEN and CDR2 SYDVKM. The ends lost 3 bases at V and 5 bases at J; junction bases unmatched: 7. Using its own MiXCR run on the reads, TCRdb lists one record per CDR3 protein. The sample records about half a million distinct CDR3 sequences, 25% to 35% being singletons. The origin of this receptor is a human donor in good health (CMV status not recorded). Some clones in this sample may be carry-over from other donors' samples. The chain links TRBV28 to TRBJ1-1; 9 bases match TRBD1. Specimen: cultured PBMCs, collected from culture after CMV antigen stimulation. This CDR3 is CASSFTGTGWTEAFF. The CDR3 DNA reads TGTGCCAGCAGTTTTACCGGGACAGGGTGGACTGAAGCTTTCTTT.